This TCR beta chain is drawn from a study of shared clonotypes between healthy human individuals. Concerning this clone itself: The target antigen is unknown.

Assay: immunoSEQ multiplex PCR; the TCRdb copy retains only in-frame clones and omits some. The sample records 2 million to 3 million clones, 90% to 95% being singletons. Study outcomes and limitations: Sharing of clonotypes among donors was expected to vary with sequencing depth. Around 5% was the fraction of naive CD4 clonotypes found shared across several donors.

Germline V gene sequence: CDR1 LNHNV, CDR2 YYDKDF (reference sequence). V was trimmed by 0 bases and J by 6 bases, leaving 9 bases between them. This CDR3 has 14 residues. Everyone who donated was a Caucasian adult who lived in Nashville, Tennessee. The CD4+ fraction was divided into a CD45RA+ naive subset and a CD45RA-negative memory subset. The chain couples TRBV15 to TRBJ1-5; D might be TRBD1 (5 bases). The sample comprised naive CD4+ T cells from PBMCs. Subset reported: CD45RA+ positively selected. This sequence originates from a man between 18 and 35 years old in good health. Some clones in this sample may be carry-over from other donors' samples. CDR3 nucleotides: TGTGCCACCAGCAGAGATCGCGGGGCTCAGCCCCAGCATTTT. This codes for CATSRDRGAQPQHF. The full variable domain, completed using reference TRBV15 and TRBJ1-5, is DAMVIQNPRYQVTQFGKPVTLSCSQTLNHNVMYWYQQKSSQAPKLLFHYYDKDFNNEADTPDNFQSRRPNTSFCFLDIRSPGLGDTAMYLCATSRDRGAQPQHFGDGTRLSIL.